One and the same sample provided the 15 T cell receptor beta chains below, sequenced in a study of blood T cell repertoires in COVID-19. Here immunoSEQ multiplex PCR was the method, and the copy in TCRdb shows in-frame clones only, minus some. The data contain about 300,000 clones, over 75% of them singletons. The sample consisted of PBMCs or T cells enriched from blood (not recorded which). The receptors here all came from a young man who had recovered from COVID-19.

The V gene is TRBV27, the J gene TRBJ2-1; the match to TRBD2 covers 15 bases. This CDR3 spans 15 amino acids. Trimming removed 4 bases from V and 7 bases from J; junction bases left unmatched: 2. Germline CDR1 is MNHEY and CDR2 is SMNVEV (reference sequence). The CDR3 protein is CASSSGLAGGNEQFF. CDR3 in DNA: TGTGCCAGCAGTTCCGGACTAGCGGGGGGGAATGAGCAGTTCTTC.

The V call is TRBV19, the J call TRBJ1-5; tentatively, D is TRBD1 (5 bases). Germline V gives CDR1 LNHDA, CDR2 SQIVND (reference sequence). The CDR3 extends over 13 amino acids. Trimming shortened V by 4 bases and J by 4 bases, and 8 bases separated the two germline ends. CDR3 coding DNA: TGTGCCAGTAGTAAACAGGAGAATCAGCCCCAGCATTTT. As protein: CASSKQENQPQHF.

The rearrangement links TRBV27 to TRBJ1-6; 7 nucleotides line up with TRBD1. Germline trimming cut 5 bases from V and 10 bases from J; bases unmatched to any gene: 11. The CDR3 has 15 residues. The germline V gene encodes CDR1 MNHEY and CDR2 SMNVEV (reference sequence). This CDR3 reads CASSPKGTVQSPLHF. For the CDR3, the DNA is TGTGCCAGCAGTCCTAAGGGGACAGTTCAGTCACCCCTCCACTTT.

This clone was observed a single time. V gene TRBV5-1 combines with J gene TRBJ2-2; 9 positions agree with TRBD1. CDR1 and CDR2 from the germline V gene are SGHRS and YFSETQ. The length of the CDR3 is 13 residues. Trimming removed 5 bases from V and 10 bases from J; junction bases left unmatched: 6. DNA of the CDR3: TGCGCCAGCAGTTCCGGACAGGGGATGGAGCTGTTTTTT. Translation gives CASSSGQGMELFF.

V and J are TRBV20-1 and TRBJ1-6; 8 positions match TRBD1. J was trimmed by 7 bases and V by 5 bases; bases with no gene match: 4. The CDR3 has 13 residues. In germline, CDR1 is DFQATT, CDR2 SNEGSKA (reference sequence). CDR3 sequence reads: CSAGGQGNSPLHF. The CDR3 DNA reads TGCAGTGCTGGTGGACAGGGAAATTCACCCCTCCACTTT.

This chain's CDR3 is CASSQGRAGGRYNEQFF. CDR3 DNA: TGTGCCAGCAGCCAAGGTAGGGCGGGGGGCAGGTACAATGAGCAGTTCTTC. The chain is built from TRBV3-1 (or the pseudogene TRBV3-2) and TRBJ2-1; 8 nucleotides line up with TRBD2. Per germline, CDR1 LGHDT and CDR2 YNNKEL (reference sequence). The CDR3 covers 17 residues. Germline trimming cut 1 base from V and 4 bases from J; bases unmatched to any gene: 9.

The chain employs TRBV18 and TRBJ2-7; maybe TRBD1 (6 bases). The CDR3 loop spans 14 amino acids. Looked up from germline, CDR1 is KGHSH and CDR2 is LQKENI. The germline V and J ends were trimmed by 2 bases and 3 bases, with 11 bases remaining between them. The CDR3 reads CASSPGIGGYEQYF. In DNA form, the CDR3 reads TGTGCCAGCTCACCAGGGATAGGGGGCTACGAGCAGTACTTC.

The gene calls are TRBV19 and TRBJ1-5; a possible D gene is TRBD1 (6 bases). Germline V gives CDR1 LNHDA, CDR2 SQIVND (reference sequence). The CDR3 runs 16 residues. Trimming took 3 bases from V and 3 from J, leaving 15 bases between them. CDR3 sequence (DNA): TGTGCCAGTAGTATGGGGATAGACAGGCCCAATCAGCCCCAGCATTTT. This translates into CASSMGIDRPNQPQHF.

The chain recombines TRBV2 with TRBJ1-2; D perhaps matches TRBD1 (6 bases). The V gene lost 9 bases and the J gene lost 1 base, with 18 bases spanning the gap. This CDR3 is 15 amino acids long. Germline CDR1 reads SNHLY; CDR2 reads FYNNEI. The DNA of the CDR3 is TGTGCCAGAGAGGACAGATCTTCCCTTAACTATGGCTACACCTTC. Its protein is CAREDRSSLNYGYTF. The variable domain in full, with the rest retrieved from reference TRBV2 and TRBJ1-2, is EPEVTQTPSHQVTQMGQEVILRCVPISNHLYFYWYRQILGQKVEFLVSFYNNEISEKSEIFDDQFSVERPDGSNFTLKIRSTKLEDSAMYFCAREDRSSLNYGYTFGSGTRLTVV.

The rearrangement links TRBV15 to TRBJ2-7, with 8 bases that match TRBD1. The CDR3 totals 16 residues. Germline V gene data show CDR1 as LNHNV and CDR2 as YYDKDF (reference sequence). Trimming at V came to 3 bases and at J to 2 bases, leaving 9 bases not matched to a gene. The DNA for the CDR3 is TGTGCCACCAGCAGTGGGGACAGGAGACTAACCTACGAGCAGTACTTC. Translated: CATSSGDRRLTYEQYF.

This chain joins TRBV30 and TRBJ2-5; 9 bases map to TRBD2. The CDR3 loop spans 13 amino acids. Unmatched junction bases numbered 8, after V lost 6 bases and J lost 6 bases. Germline V gene data show CDR1 as GTSNPN and CDR2 as SVGIG (reference sequence). The CDR3 protein is CACAGGLFQTQYF. The CDR3 region has the DNA TGTGCCTGTGCGGGGGGGCTGTTTCAGACCCAGTACTTC.

The chain couples TRBV6-1 to TRBJ2-7, with TRBD1 as a possible D gene (6 bases). The V gene lost 1 base and the J gene lost 1 base, with 11 bases spanning the gap. CDR1 is MNHNS and CDR2 is SASEGT in the germline V gene. The CDR3 extends over 15 amino acids. The CDR3 DNA is TGTGCCAGCAGTGAAGGGGGGCACGGGTCCTACGAGCAGTACTTC. Its protein product is CASSEGGHGSYEQYF.

J is TRBJ1-1 and V is TRBV30, with D possibly TRBD1 on 6 matching bases. Trimming took off 3 bases at V and 1 base at J, with 9 bases between the two ends. CDR3 length equals 13 residues. CDR1 is GTSNPN and CDR2 is SVGIG in the germline V gene (reference sequence). The CDR3 loop reads CAWSGQRNTEAFF. For the CDR3, the DNA is TGTGCCTGGAGCGGACAGAGGAACACTGAAGCTTTCTTT.

J is TRBJ2-7 and V is TRBV11-2; tentative D call: TRBD2 (6 bases). V lost 3 bases and J 5 bases, leaving 14 bases between the germline ends. Germline CDR1 is SGHAT and CDR2 is FQNNGV. The length of the CDR3 is 14 residues. CDR3 nucleotide sequence: TGTGCCAGCAGCTTCGAAGCGGGCCCCAACGAGCAGTACTTC. Its protein product is CASSFEAGPNEQYF.

This clone was detected a few times. This chain uses TRBV7-2 with TRBJ1-2; TRBD1 matches at 7 bases. V gave up 3 bases and J gave up 3 bases; unmatched junction bases: 7. The CDR3 runs 15 residues. Germline loops: CDR1 SGHTA, CDR2 FQGNSA. CDR3 residues: CASSFMGQSHYGYTF. The DNA of the CDR3 is TGTGCCAGCAGCTTTATGGGACAGAGTCACTATGGCTACACCTTC. Full variable domain (remainder filled in from reference TRBV7-2 and TRBJ1-2): GAGVSQSPSNKVTEKGKDVELRCDPISGHTALYWYRQSLGQGLEFLIYFQGNSAPDKSGLPSDRFSAERTGGSVSTLTIQRTQQEDSAVYLCASSFMGQSHYGYTFGSGTRLTVV.